This T cell receptor beta chain comes out of a study of identical twins (dated by TCRdb to between 2015 and 2016). With regard to the full study: TCR alpha and beta repertoires from monozygotic twins, unrelated adults of various ages and cord blood were deep-sequenced to test whether fetal clonotypes persist. To rule out contamination, replicate twin experiments were performed at different times with different library preparation protocols. The paper as a whole reports these results and caveats: Because the same donors could not be followed over many years, the conclusions depended on cross-sectional statistical analysis. Invariant T cells such as MAIT and iNKT could partly confound zero-insertion analyses, although diverse VJ usage argued against such confounding for most clonotypes. A weaker excess of twin sharing was found in beta out-of-frame sequences because the signal-to-noise ratio was lowered by fewer shared sequences. Out-of-frame TCR alpha sequences shared between twins showed an excess of low generation-probability sequences compared with coincidental sharing between unrelated individuals. Recombination models systematically underestimated out-of-frame TCR alpha sharing in monozygotic twins but agreed with sharing between unrelated individuals. Fewer insertions were carried by abundant cord blood beta clonotypes; a weaker similar trend was observed in young adult naive repertoires, while no such trend was observed in memory repertoires.

This clonotype was detected only a few times. Its antigen has not been determined. Qualities for individual bases were not recorded, and no much larger clone is one base off. The library was produced with 5' RACE. Sequencing used an Illumina HiSeq 2000. A universal primer binding site was introduced by template switching, and a unique molecular identifier was present in the final cDNA, enabling accurate counting of TCR cDNA molecules. First-strand cDNA for TCR alpha and beta chains was synthesized from specific primers in the conserved constant-segment region. Each cDNA library was double barcoded, with a SMART-Mk sample barcode plus Illumina barcodes, to control for contamination. TruSeq adapter sequences and Illumina sample barcodes were added in two successive PCR steps. TCR alpha and beta cDNA libraries were sequenced on the Illumina HiSeq platform with custom primers. The original methods were these. Unique molecular identifiers were extracted from raw reads with MiGEC, and CDR3 positions were determined with MiXCR. For each individual, recombination models were inferred using an EM algorithm with the repgenHMM and IGoR tools. The tcR package in R was used for shared clonotype analysis, with sharing normalized by the product of cloneset sizes. Out-of-frame nonproductive sequences were analyzed to study raw recombination free of thymic and clonal selection effects. In-frame beta chains were kept once TCRdb had trimmed the public reads at Q25 with fastp and called clones with MiXCR. Each CDR3 protein gets just one entry, which takes the most common genes and DNA from the rows behind it. What appears here as the V and J calls and clone size reflects TCRdb's work, not the paper's. The sample table holds 650,000 to 800,000 distinct CDR3 sequences, of which about 9.4% were seen once. The ten largest clones capture 0.98% of the sample.

Per the germline V gene (reference sequence), SGHKS is the CDR1 and YYEKEE is the CDR2. The trim is 5 bases for V and 5 bases for J, with a gap of 19 bases between the germline ends. The CDR3 measures 15 amino acids from cysteine to phenylalanine. Just CDR3 DNA is preserved here, 45 bases in frame from base 1. Every donor was a healthy Caucasian. The twin cohort consisted of three pairs of female monozygotic twins, all aged roughly 18 to 29 years. Peripheral blood mononuclear cells were used as the source from which RNA for TCR libraries was isolated. The sample was also reused in another study, on yellow fever vaccine responses in identical twins. The second study reports: The authors reported that the T cell response to vaccination in identical twins appeared partly convergent and partly personalized. In identical twins, the study followed T cell clones that responded to the vaccine with precision.

Rearrangement joined TRBV5-5 to TRBJ2-5, with no reliable assignment of the D segment. The sequence was collected from a woman aged 18 to 35 in good health. Sequencing used PBMCs. The CDR3 loop reads CASSRDDMSLETQYF. The DNA sequence is TGTGCCAGCAGTCGAGACGACATGTCTCTCGAGACCCAGTACTTC.